Following are 4 T cell receptor beta chains from one sample sequenced in a study of graft-versus-host responses after intestinal transplantation. Produced via immunoSEQ multiplex PCR; TCRdb's table is partial and in-frame only. The sample has tens of thousands of clones; 91% are singletons. No antigen has been identified for these receptors. Sequencing was performed on unstimulated CD4+ T cells sorted from spleen or lymph node cells, taken before intestinal transplant. The source of these receptors is a human donor who received an intestinal transplant.

This clone was picked up one time. This chain uses TRBV6-6 with TRBJ1-3; D uncertain. Germline V gene sequence: CDR1 MNHNY, CDR2 SVGAGI (reference sequence). The CDR3 spans 16 residues. Trimming pared 5 bases from V and 4 bases from J, leaving 18 bases between. The CDR3 nucleotides read TGTGCCAGCAGTGCCCCCGGGGTGTGGAACGGAAACACCATATATTTT. It codes for CASSAPGVWNGNTIYF.

V usage is TRBV7-2 and J usage is TRBJ2-3; D is unclear. The CDR3 covers 12 residues. The V gene lost 5 bases and the J gene lost 4 bases, with 7 bases spanning the gap. In germline, CDR1 is SGHTA, CDR2 FQGNSA. CDR3 bases: TGTGCCAGCAGCCTACCTCCAGATACGCAGTATTTT. It encodes CASSLPPDTQYF.

Written as DNA, the CDR3 is TGTGCCTGGAAGGACAGGGGGCTTGAGCAGTACTTC. It is translated as CAWKDRGLEQYF. The V and J genes are TRBV30 and TRBJ2-7; 11 bases are a match to TRBD1. V was pared by 4 bases and J by 7 bases, with 3 bases of the junction left unmatched. In germline, CDR1 is GTSNPN, CDR2 SVGIG (reference sequence). This CDR3 region has 12 residues. Complete variable domain (other parts from reference TRBV30 and TRBJ2-7): SQTIHQWPATLVQPVGSPLSLECTVEGTSNPNLYWYRQAAGRGLQLLFYSVGIGQISSEVPQNLSASRPQDRQFILSSKKLLLSDSGFYLCAWKDRGLEQYFGPGTRLTVT.

This chain connects TRBV6-1 to TRBJ1-3; D perhaps matches TRBD1 (6 bases). The germline gives CDR1 MNHNS, CDR2 SASEGT. The CDR3 contains 14 residues. The V end lost 6 bases, the J end lost 4 bases, and 13 bases lay between the germline ends. CDR3 DNA sequence: TGTGCCAGCAGCGCCACAGGGATGGGAAACACCATATATTTT. Protein sequence: CASSATGMGNTIYF.